A selection of T cell receptor beta chains follows, all from one sample in a study of T cell responses to AZD1222 COVID-19 vaccine. Profiled with immunoSEQ multiplex PCR; TCRdb holds only in-frame clones, not every one. The data hold about 100,000 clones, with around 94% observed a single time. This specimen was peripheral blood, taken on day 0 of AZD1222 vaccination. The receptors were sampled from an adult in good health. Each CDR3 is given with its conserved first and last residue. The D gene is left open where the match is weak. Clone size appears in some rows only: once, few, many, or a class for an expanded clone.

v_call,d_call,j_call,clone_size,cdr3_aa,cdr3_nt
TRBV5-1,.,TRBJ1-2,.,CASSSTGLMGTF,TGCGCCAGCAGCTCGACAGGTTTAATGGGCACCTTC
TRBV5-1,TRBD1,TRBJ1-1,.,CASSPGTDRWNTEAFF,TGCGCCAGCAGCCCCGGCACGGACAGGTGGAACACTGAAGCTTTCTTT
TRBV7-8,TRBD1,TRBJ1-6,.,CASSRGQGNSPLHF,TGTGCCAGCAGCCGCGGACAGGGGAATTCACCCCTCCACTTT
TRBV3-1/TRBV3-2,.,TRBJ1-5,.,CASSQQGLYQPQHF,TGTGCCAGCAGCCAACAGGGACTATATCAGCCCCAGCATTTT
TRBV7-3,TRBD1,TRBJ1-1,.,CATSTGPLPLHIANTEAFF,TGTGCCACCTCGACAGGGCCCCTCCCCCTTCACATCGCGAACACTGAAGCTTTCTTT
TRBV6-5,.,TRBJ1-1,.,CASSYGYKNTEAFF,TGTGCCAGCAGTTACGGGTACAAGAACACTGAAGCTTTCTTT
TRBV12-3/TRBV12-4,.,TRBJ2-3,.,CASSFSSEDTQYF,TGTGCCAGCAGTTTTTCCTCGGAGGATACGCAGTATTTT
TRBV3-1/TRBV3-2,.,TRBJ1-2,.,CASSQDYTGSVGYTF,TGTGCCAGCAGCCAAGATTACACAGGGAGTGTAGGCTACACCTTC
TRBV20-1,.,TRBJ1-1,.,CSVRGRGEAFF,TGCAGTGTAAGGGGTCGGGGAGAAGCTTTCTTT
TRBV5-6,.,TRBJ2-7,.,CASSLPRGDEQYF,TGTGCCAGCAGCTTGCCTCGGGGAGACGAGCAGTACTTC
TRBV11-3,.,TRBJ1-3,.,CASSRSLTGSGNTIYF,TGTGCCAGCAGCCGGTCTCTGACAGGCTCTGGAAACACCATATATTTT
TRBV13,.,TRBJ1-3,.,CASSPRGGSSGNTIYF,TGTGCCAGCAGCCCAAGGGGGGGAAGCTCTGGAAACACCATATATTTT
TRBV6-2/TRBV6-3,.,TRBJ2-2,.,CASSTGNGELFF,TGTGCCAGCAGTACAGGCAACGGGGAGCTGTTTTTT
TRBV7-8,.,TRBJ2-6,.,CASSYRISGANVLTF,TGTGCCAGCAGCTACAGGATCTCTGGGGCCAACGTCCTGACTTTC
TRBV11-3,TRBD1,TRBJ1-1,.,CASSLPGQGDRITEAFF,TGTGCCAGCAGCTTACCCGGCCAGGGGGACAGGATCACTGAAGCTTTCTTT
TRBV19,.,TRBJ1-4,.,CASSMGSPNEKLFF,TGTGCCAGTAGTATGGGCAGTCCTAATGAAAAACTGTTTTTT
TRBV11-3,.,TRBJ2-1,.,CASSFRLGGSYNEQFF,TGTGCCAGCAGCTTCCGCCTCGGGGGATCCTACAATGAGCAGTTCTTC
TRBV28,.,TRBJ1-3,.,CASSLYGNPGNTIYF,TGTGCCAGCAGTTTATACGGAAACCCAGGAAACACCATATATTTT
TRBV5-4,.,TRBJ2-1,.,CASTLGRPDEQFF,TGTGCCAGCACCTTGGGGAGGCCAGATGAGCAGTTCTTC
TRBV6-4,TRBD2,TRBJ2-7,.,CASSEGGKASGNPSPHEQYF,TGTGCCAGCAGTGAAGGGGGTAAGGCTAGCGGGAATCCCTCCCCCCACGAGCAGTACTTC
TRBV11-3,.,TRBJ2-7,.,CASSLNPGWRAYEQYF,TGTGCCAGCAGCTTAAACCCCGGGTGGAGGGCCTACGAGCAGTACTTC
TRBV24-1,TRBD2,TRBJ2-5,.,CATSDLAGGDQETQYF,TGTGCCACCAGTGATTTAGCGGGAGGGGACCAAGAGACCCAGTACTTC
TRBV7-9,TRBD1,TRBJ1-2,.,CASSPSGTGDGYTF,TGTGCCAGCAGCCCATCCGGGACAGGGGATGGCTACACCTTC
TRBV5-8,.,TRBJ2-1,.,CATPVRGGPYNEQFF,TGTGCCACCCCCGTCCGGGGAGGACCTTACAATGAGCAGTTCTTC
TRBV7-6,.,TRBJ2-7,.,CASTLNPGGEQYF,TGTGCCAGCACCCTGAATCCCGGGGGCGAGCAGTACTTC
TRBV24-1,TRBD2,TRBJ2-7,.,CATSDSTSGSYEQYF,TGTGCCACCAGTGATTCTACTAGCGGGAGTTACGAGCAGTACTTC
TRBV5-6,.,TRBJ2-3,once,CASSGSGRLDTQYF,TGTGCCAGCAGCGGAAGCGGACGGTTGGATACGCAGTATTTT
TRBV7-3,TRBD2,TRBJ2-1,.,CASSSVPTSADNEQFF,TGTGCCAGCAGCTCCGTTCCGACTAGCGCTGACAATGAGCAGTTCTTC
TRBV19,TRBD2,TRBJ2-1,.,CASSPGRTSGYNEQFF,TGTGCCAGTAGTCCCGGTCGGACTAGTGGCTACAATGAGCAGTTCTTC